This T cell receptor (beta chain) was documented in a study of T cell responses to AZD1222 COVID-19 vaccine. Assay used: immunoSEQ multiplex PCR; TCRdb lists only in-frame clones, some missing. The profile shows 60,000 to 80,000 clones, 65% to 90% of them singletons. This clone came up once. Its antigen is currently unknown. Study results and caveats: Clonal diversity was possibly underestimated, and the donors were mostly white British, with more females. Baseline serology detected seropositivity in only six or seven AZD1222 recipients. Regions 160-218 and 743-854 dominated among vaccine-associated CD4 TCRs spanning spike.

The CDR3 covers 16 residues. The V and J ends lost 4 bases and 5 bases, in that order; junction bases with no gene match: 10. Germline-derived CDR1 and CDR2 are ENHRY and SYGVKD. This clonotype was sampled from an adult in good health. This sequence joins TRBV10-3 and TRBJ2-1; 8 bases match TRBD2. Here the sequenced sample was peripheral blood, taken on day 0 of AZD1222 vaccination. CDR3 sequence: CAISGLKTGGNNEQFF. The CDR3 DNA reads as TGTGCCATCAGTGGTTTGAAAACGGGGGGGAACAATGAGCAGTTCTTC.